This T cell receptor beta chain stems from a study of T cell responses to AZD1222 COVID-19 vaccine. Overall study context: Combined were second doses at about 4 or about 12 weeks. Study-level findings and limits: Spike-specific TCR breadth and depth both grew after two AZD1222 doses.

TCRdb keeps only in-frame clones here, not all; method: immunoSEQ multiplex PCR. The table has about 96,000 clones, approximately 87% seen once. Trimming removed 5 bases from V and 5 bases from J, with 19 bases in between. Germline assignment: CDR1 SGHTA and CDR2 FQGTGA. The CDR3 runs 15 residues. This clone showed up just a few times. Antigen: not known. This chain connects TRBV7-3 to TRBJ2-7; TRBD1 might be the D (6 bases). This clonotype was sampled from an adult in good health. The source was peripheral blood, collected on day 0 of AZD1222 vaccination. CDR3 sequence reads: CASSPQGRAGHEQYF. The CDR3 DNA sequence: TGTGCCAGCAGCCCGCAGGGGCGAGCCGGGCACGAGCAGTACTTC.